This entry lists 3 T cell receptor beta chains sequenced from one sample in a study of cytomegalovirus exposure and HLA in healthy donors. The table came from immunoSEQ multiplex PCR; TCRdb's copy has only in-frame clones and leaves some out. In the table there are 260,000 or so clones, around nine tenths of which are singletons. Sequenced input: PBMCs. Receptors were obtained from a man aged 18 to 35 in good health and CMV-seronegative.

J is TRBJ2-7 and V is TRBV5-1; 10 bases are shared with TRBD1. The CDR3 consists of 15 residues. The J segment lost 7 bases and the V segment lost 3 bases, leaving 10 bases of the junction unmatched. Germline V gene lookup returns CDR1 SGHRS and CDR2 YFSETQ. The CDR3 DNA sequence: TGCGCCAGCAGCTGGGGCGGACAGGGGGTAGGGGAGCAGTACTTC. Translating gives CASSWGGQGVGEQYF.

The genes are TRBV5-6 and TRBJ2-5; D not resolved. Trimming pared 0 bases from V and 4 bases from J, leaving 10 bases between. The CDR3 contains 14 residues. Germline-derived CDR1 and CDR2 are SGHDT and YYEEEE. For the CDR3, the DNA is TGTGCCAGCAGCTTGGTTTCTGAGGTAGAGACCCAGTACTTC. Translation gives CASSLVSEVETQYF.

The sample holds one count of this clone. The J gene is TRBJ2-7, the V gene TRBV5-6; 7 bases are shared with TRBD1. Germline-derived CDR1 and CDR2 are SGHDT and YYEEEE. The V gene end was trimmed by 2 bases and the J gene end by 6 bases; junction bases not matched to a gene: 8. The length of the CDR3 is 14 residues. The CDR3 coding sequence is TGTGCCAGCAGCTTCCAAGCCTCAGGGGGCGAGCAGTACTTC. Its translation is CASSFQASGGEQYF.